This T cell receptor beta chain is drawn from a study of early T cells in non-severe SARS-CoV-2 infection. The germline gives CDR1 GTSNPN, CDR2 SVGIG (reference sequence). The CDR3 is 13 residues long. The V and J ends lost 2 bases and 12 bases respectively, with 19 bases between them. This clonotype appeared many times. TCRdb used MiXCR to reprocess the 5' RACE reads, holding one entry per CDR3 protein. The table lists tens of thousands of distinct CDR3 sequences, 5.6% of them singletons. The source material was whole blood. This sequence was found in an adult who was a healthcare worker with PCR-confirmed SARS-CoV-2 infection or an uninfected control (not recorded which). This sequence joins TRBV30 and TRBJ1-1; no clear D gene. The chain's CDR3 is CAWSLQTIGRTFF. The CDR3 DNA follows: TGTGCCTGGAGTCTACAGACGATCGGCCGAACTTTCTTT. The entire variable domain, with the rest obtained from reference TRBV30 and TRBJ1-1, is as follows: SQTIHQWPATLVQPVGSPLSLECTVEGTSNPNLYWYRQAAGRGLQLLFYSVGIGQISSEVPQNLSASRPQDRQFILSSKKLLLSDSGFYLCAWSLQTIGRTFFGQGTRLTVV.